The rows below give T cell receptor beta chains drawn from one sample of a study of OX40 agonist ivuxolimab in advanced cancers. Profiled with immunoSEQ multiplex PCR; TCRdb holds only in-frame clones, not every one. Among some 59,000 clones listed, 84% were seen once. Sequencing was performed on CD4+ or CD8+ T cells sorted from blood, taken in a trial of the OX40 agonist ivuxolimab. The origin of the receptors is an adult with an advanced solid tumor such as melanoma, head and neck, liver or kidney cancer. The CDR3 runs from the conserved cysteine through the conserved F or W. The D gene is left open where the match is weak. The listing skips clone size in some rows; elsewhere it reads once, few, many or a size class.

J gene: TRBJ1-1
CDR3 length: 14
clone size: -
V gene: TRBV5-1
D gene: -
CDR3 protein: CASSGGVVNTEAFF
CDR3 DNA: TGCGCCAGCAGCGGGGGGGTAGTGAACACTGAAGCTTTCTTT

J gene: TRBJ2-3
CDR3 length: 15
clone size: -
V gene: TRBV5-1
D gene: TRBD1
CDR3 protein: CASSLGQGAIDTQYF
CDR3 DNA: TGCGCCAGCAGCTTGGGGCAGGGGGCTATCGATACGCAGTATTTT

J gene: TRBJ1-1
CDR3 length: 13
clone size: -
V gene: TRBV14
D gene: -
CDR3 protein: CASSLMAGLKAFF
CDR3 DNA: TGTGCCAGCAGCCTGATGGCAGGGCTCAAGGCTTTCTTT

J gene: TRBJ1-1
CDR3 length: 15
clone size: -
V gene: TRBV7-9
D gene: TRBD1
CDR3 protein: CASSFGTVKDTEAFF
CDR3 DNA: TGTGCCAGCAGCTTTGGGACAGTGAAGGACACTGAAGCTTTCTTT

J gene: TRBJ2-3
CDR3 length: 17
clone size: -
V gene: TRBV6-1
D gene: -
CDR3 protein: CASSALPGLLATDTQYF
CDR3 DNA: TGTGCCAGCAGTGCGTTGCCCGGACTACTAGCCACAGATACGCAGTATTTT

J gene: TRBJ2-7
CDR3 length: 17
clone size: -
V gene: TRBV18
D gene: TRBD1
CDR3 protein: CASSPRLTGGMAYEQYF
CDR3 DNA: TGTGCCAGCTCACCACGATTGACAGGGGGCATGGCCTACGAGCAGTACTTC

J gene: TRBJ1-1
CDR3 length: 13
clone size: -
V gene: TRBV28
D gene: -
CDR3 protein: CASSPHLGLEAFF
CDR3 DNA: TGTGCCAGCAGTCCTCACTTGGGCTTAGAAGCTTTCTTT

J gene: TRBJ2-7
CDR3 length: 15
clone size: few
V gene: TRBV4-2
D gene: -
CDR3 protein: CASSQDALPEGEQYF
CDR3 DNA: TGTGCCAGCAGCCAAGACGCACTCCCCGAGGGGGAGCAGTACTTC

J gene: TRBJ2-1
CDR3 length: 14
clone size: -
V gene: TRBV4-3
D gene: TRBD1
CDR3 protein: CASSQDRTGNEQFF
CDR3 DNA: TGCGCCAGCAGCCAAGATCGGACAGGGAATGAGCAGTTCTTC

J gene: TRBJ1-1
CDR3 length: 14
clone size: -
V gene: TRBV14
D gene: -
CDR3 protein: CASSRNPGNTEAFF
CDR3 DNA: TGTGCCAGCAGCCGTAATCCAGGGAACACTGAAGCTTTCTTT